This T cell receptor beta chain was obtained from a study of control samples from healthy donors and cancer patients. This CDR3 is 13 amino acids long. The ends were cut back, 5 bases at V and 0 bases at J, with 8 bases in the middle. In germline, CDR1 is LGHDT, CDR2 YNNKEL (reference sequence). This table comes from immunoSEQ multiplex PCR, and its TCRdb copy is limited to in-frame clones, with some not included. The sample carries around 12,000 clones, approximately 93% recorded once. This TCR came from a man older than 75 with lung cancer. V usage is TRBV3-1 (or the pseudogene TRBV3-2) and J usage is TRBJ2-7, with no clear D. The sample comprised PBMCs. CDR3 region: CASSLPSSYEQYF. As DNA, the CDR3 is TGTGCCAGCAGCTTACCGAGCTCCTACGAGCAGTACTTC.